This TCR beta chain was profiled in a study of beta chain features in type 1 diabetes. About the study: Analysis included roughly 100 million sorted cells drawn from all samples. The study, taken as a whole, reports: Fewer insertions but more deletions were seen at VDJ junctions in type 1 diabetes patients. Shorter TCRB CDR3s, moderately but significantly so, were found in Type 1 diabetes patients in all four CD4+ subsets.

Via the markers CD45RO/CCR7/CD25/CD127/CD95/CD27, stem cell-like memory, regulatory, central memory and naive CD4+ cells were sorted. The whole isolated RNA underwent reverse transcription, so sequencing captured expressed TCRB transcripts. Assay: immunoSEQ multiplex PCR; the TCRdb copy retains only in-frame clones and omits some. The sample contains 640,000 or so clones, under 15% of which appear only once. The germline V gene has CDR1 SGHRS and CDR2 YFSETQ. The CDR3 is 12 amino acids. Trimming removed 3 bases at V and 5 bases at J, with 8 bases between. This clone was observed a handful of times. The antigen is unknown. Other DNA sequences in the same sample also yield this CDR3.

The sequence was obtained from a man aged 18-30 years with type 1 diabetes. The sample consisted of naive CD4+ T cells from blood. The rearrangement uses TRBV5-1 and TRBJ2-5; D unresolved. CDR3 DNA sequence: TGCGCCAGCAGCTCGGACCGGGAGACCCAGTACTTC. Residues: CASSSDRETQYF.